This T cell receptor beta chain was obtained from a study of blood T cell repertoires in COVID-19. Across the whole study: Donors in the United States, Italy and Spain gave samples during acute or convalescent COVID-19. Sources were T cells, B-cell-depleted T cells, or PBMCs; the material itself was cDNA or gDNA.

Recruitment covered some 25 US areas and drew participants whose ages spanned roughly 18 to 100 years. Sequencing used immunoSEQ multiplex PCR; TCRdb keeps in-frame clones, though not all of them. The sample lists about 250,000 clones; over 75% were seen once. The germline gives CDR1 SGDLS, CDR2 YYNGEE. The CDR3 runs to 16 residues. V shed 4 bases, J shed 6 bases, and the junction held 8 bases outside the gene matches. Material: PBMCs or T cells enriched from blood (not recorded which). V gene TRBV9 combines with J gene TRBJ1-6; TRBD1 matches at 9 bases. The source is a woman aged 45-65 years with acute COVID-19. Here the CDR3 DNA reads TGTGCCAGCAGCCTAGAGACAGGGGGATTTAATTCACCCCTCCACTTT. Its protein product is CASSLETGGFNSPLHF.